Sequencing of this T cell receptor beta chain was carried out in a study of blood T cell repertoires in COVID-19. Sequenced by immunoSEQ multiplex PCR; TCRdb stores in-frame clones only, minus some. The table includes about 440,000 clones, about 90% detected once. This clone showed up just once. Trimming pared 6 bases from V and 5 bases from J, leaving 11 bases between. There are 13 residues in the CDR3. Germline V gene sequence: CDR1 ENHRY, CDR2 SYGVKD. The age range of participants was about 18 to 90 years, with residence in about two dozen US areas. Allocation to cohorts depended on clinical history reported by the participants.

The chain carries TRBV10-3 and TRBJ2-1, with TRBD2 as a possible D gene (6 bases). The sequencing input was PBMCs or T cells enriched from blood (not recorded which). The sequence derives from a woman in her late teens or twenties with acute COVID-19. The CDR3 loop reads CAIRETRDNEQFF. The CDR3 DNA reads as TGTGCCATCAGAGAGACTAGGGACAATGAGCAGTTCTTC.